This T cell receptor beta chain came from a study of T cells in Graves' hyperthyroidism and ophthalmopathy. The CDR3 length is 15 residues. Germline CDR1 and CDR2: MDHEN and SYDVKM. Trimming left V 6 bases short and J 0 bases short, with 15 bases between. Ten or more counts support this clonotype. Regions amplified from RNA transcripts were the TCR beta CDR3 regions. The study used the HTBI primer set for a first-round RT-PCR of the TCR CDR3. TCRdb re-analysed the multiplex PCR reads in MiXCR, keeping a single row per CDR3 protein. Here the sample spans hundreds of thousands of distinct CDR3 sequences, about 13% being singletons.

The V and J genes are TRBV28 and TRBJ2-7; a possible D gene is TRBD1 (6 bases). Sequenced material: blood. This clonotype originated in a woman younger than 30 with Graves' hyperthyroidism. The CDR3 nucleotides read TGTGCCAGCAGCAAGGGGGACGCGGTCTCCTACGAGCAGTACTTC. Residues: CASSKGDAVSYEQYF.